This TCR beta chain was captured by sequencing in a study of T-cell reconstitution after alpha-beta-depleted transplantation in children. In its sample, this clonotype was seen a few times. Antigen: not known. Library preparation (for TCRbeta) was performed with unique molecular identifiers. In TCRdb, the PCR reads were re-called with MiXCR into one record per CDR3 protein. The sample holds about 460,000 distinct CDR3 sequences, roughly 11% seen once. Study results and caveats: A year post-transplant, T-cell counts and diversity derived mostly from newly produced T cells. At day 60, the high TCRbeta diversity found in some patients originated from recipient T cells and thymic progenitors that had survived. Reportedly, alpha-beta T cells present about two months post-transplant originated from several hundred expanded clones of graft origin.

The germline V gene encodes CDR1 LNHNV and CDR2 YYDKDF (reference sequence). The CDR3 spans 16 residues. Trimming left V 1 base short and J 0 bases short, with 10 bases between. This TCR came from a female patient aged 2-9 years who had a stem cell transplant for aplastic anemia, so the T cells may come from the graft donor. The input for sequencing was PBMCs, mostly from graft donor cells, taken 180 days after TCRalphabeta/CD19-depleted stem cell transplant. The rearrangement uses TRBV15 and TRBJ2-1; no definite D call. The CDR3 coding sequence is TGTGCCACCAGCAGAGGGCTCAAGAGCTCCTACAATGAGCAGTTCTTC. Protein sequence: CATSRGLKSSYNEQFF.